The present entry profiles one TCR beta chain with its context. This CDR3 comprises 14 residues. Germline lookup yields CDR1 MDHEN and CDR2 SYDVKM. The V and J ends lost 5 bases and 3 bases respectively, with 13 bases between them. The data derive from a study of blood T cell repertoires in COVID-19. Study as a whole: The United States, Italy and Spain were the sources of the acute and convalescent COVID-19 samples.

Sequenced by immunoSEQ multiplex PCR; TCRdb stores in-frame clones only, minus some. This table holds approximately 200,000 clones, about 91% found once. The source material was peripheral blood. This rearrangement joins TRBV28 to TRBJ1-1; D may be TRBD1 (5 bases). This receptor was obtained from a young woman with acute or convalescent COVID-19. The CDR3 loop reads CASSRYSGDTEAFF. The DNA of the CDR3 is TGTGCCAGCAGTCGATACTCGGGGGACACTGAAGCTTTCTTT.